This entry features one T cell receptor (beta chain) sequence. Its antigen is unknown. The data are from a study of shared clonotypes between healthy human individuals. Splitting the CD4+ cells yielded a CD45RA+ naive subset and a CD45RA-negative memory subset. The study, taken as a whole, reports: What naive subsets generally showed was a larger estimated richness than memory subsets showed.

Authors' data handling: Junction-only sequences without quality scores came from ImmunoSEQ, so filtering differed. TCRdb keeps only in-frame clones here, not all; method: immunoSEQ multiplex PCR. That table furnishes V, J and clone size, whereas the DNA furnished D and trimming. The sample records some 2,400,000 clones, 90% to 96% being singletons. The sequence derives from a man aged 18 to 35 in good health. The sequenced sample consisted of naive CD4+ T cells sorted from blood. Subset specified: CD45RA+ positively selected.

The CDR3 nucleotides read TGTGCCTGGAGTGTATGGGGGACTTTAACCTACAATGAGCAGTTCTTC. Amino acids: CAWSVWGTLTYNEQFF. The rearrangement uses TRBV30 and TRBJ2-1, with D maybe TRBD2 (6 bases). V was clipped by 0 bases and J by 2 bases, with 14 bases between them. CDR1 and CDR2 from the germline V gene are GTSNPN and SVGIG (reference sequence). The CDR3 has 16 residues.